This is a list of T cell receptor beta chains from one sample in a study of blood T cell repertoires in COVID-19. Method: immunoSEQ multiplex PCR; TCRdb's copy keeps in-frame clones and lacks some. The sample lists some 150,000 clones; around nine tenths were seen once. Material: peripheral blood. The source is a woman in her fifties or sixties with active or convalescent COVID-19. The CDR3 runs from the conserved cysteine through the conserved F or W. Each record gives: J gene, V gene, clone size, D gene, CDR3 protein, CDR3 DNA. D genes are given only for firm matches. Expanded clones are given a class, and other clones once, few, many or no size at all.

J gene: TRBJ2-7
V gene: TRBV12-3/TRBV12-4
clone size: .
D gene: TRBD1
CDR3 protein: CASSPDRVREQYF
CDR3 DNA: TGTGCCAGCAGTCCGGACAGGGTTAGGGAGCAGTACTTC

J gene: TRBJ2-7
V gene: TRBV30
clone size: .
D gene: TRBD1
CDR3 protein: CAWSHTGDWGEQYF
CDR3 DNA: TGTGCCTGGAGTCACACAGGGGATTGGGGCGAGCAGTACTTC

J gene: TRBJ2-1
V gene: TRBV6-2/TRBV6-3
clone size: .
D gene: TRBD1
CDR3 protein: CASSRTGGFINEQFF
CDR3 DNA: TGTGCCAGCAGTCGCACAGGGGGTTTTATAAATGAGCAGTTCTTC

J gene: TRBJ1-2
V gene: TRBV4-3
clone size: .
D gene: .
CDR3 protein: CASSQSGSLWTF
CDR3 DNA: TGCGCCAGCAGCCAAAGCGGGTCCCTATGGACCTTC

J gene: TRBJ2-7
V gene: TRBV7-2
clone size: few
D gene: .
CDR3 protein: CASSSRGGSSYEQYF
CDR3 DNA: TGTGCCAGCAGCTCCCGGGGTGGGAGCTCCTACGAGCAGTACTTC

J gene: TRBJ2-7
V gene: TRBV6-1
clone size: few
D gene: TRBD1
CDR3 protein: CASNPDRALAYEQYF
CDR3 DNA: TGTGCCAGCAATCCCGACAGGGCCCTTGCCTACGAGCAGTACTTC

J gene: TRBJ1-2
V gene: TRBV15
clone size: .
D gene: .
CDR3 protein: CATSQGAPLGYTF
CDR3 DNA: TGTGCCACCAGCCAAGGGGCTCCCCTTGGCTACACCTTC

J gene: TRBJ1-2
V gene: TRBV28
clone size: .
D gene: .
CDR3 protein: CASTLDGRLYGYTF
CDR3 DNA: TGTGCCAGCACCTTGGACGGGAGACTCTATGGCTACACCTTC

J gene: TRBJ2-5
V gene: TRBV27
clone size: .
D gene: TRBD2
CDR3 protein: CASSDPRGGRETQYF
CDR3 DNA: TGTGCCAGCAGTGACCCGCGGGGGGGCAGGGAGACCCAGTACTTC

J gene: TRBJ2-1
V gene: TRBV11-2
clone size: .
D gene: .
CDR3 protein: CASSLVTDKYNEQFF
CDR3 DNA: TGTGCCAGCAGCTTAGTGACAGACAAGTACAATGAGCAGTTCTTC

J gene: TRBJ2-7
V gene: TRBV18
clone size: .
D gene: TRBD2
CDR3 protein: CASSPEGGGAYEQYF
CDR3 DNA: TGTGCCAGCTCACCAGAAGGCGGGGGGGCCTACGAGCAGTACTTC

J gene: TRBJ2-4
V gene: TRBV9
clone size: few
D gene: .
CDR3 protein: CASSVAPARGIQYF
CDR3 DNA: TGTGCCAGCAGCGTAGCTCCGGCCCGGGGCATTCAGTACTTC

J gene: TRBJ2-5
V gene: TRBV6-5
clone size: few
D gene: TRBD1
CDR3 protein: CASSSTWTGWEETQYF
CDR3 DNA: TGTGCCAGCAGTTCGACGTGGACAGGGTGGGAAGAGACCCAGTACTTC

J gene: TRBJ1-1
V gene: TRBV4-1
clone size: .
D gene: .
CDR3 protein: CASSINLAGAMNTEAFF
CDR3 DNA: TGCGCCAGCAGCATAAATTTGGCAGGGGCCATGAACACTGAAGCTTTCTTT

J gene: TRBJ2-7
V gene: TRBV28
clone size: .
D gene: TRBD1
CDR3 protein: CASSLTGGVEQYF
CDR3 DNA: TGTGCCAGCAGCCTGACAGGGGGTGTTGAGCAGTACTTC

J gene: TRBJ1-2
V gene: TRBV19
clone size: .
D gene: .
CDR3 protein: CASRTPGGLNYGYTF
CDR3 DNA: TGTGCCAGTAGAACGCCGGGAGGACTTAACTATGGCTACACCTTC

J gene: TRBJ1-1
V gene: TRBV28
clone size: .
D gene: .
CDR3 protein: CASTATGYTEAFF
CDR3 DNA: TGTGCCAGCACCGCGACAGGTTACACTGAAGCTTTCTTT

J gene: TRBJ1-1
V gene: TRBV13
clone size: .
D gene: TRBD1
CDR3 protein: CASSRGQGGTEAFF
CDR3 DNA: TGTGCCAGCAGCCGTGGACAGGGCGGCACTGAAGCTTTCTTT

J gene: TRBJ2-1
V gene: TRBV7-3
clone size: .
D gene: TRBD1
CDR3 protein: CASSLTGYNEQFF
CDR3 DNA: TGTGCCAGCAGCTTGACAGGGTACAATGAGCAGTTCTTC

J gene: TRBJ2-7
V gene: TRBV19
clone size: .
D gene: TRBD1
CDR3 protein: CASRDSGTGGYEQYF
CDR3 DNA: TGTGCCAGTAGGGATTCCGGGACAGGGGGATACGAGCAGTACTTC

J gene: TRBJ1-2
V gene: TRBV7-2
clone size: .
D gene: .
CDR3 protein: CASSLAGAKYGYTF
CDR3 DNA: TGTGCCAGCAGCTTAGCAGGGGCGAAGTATGGCTACACCTTC

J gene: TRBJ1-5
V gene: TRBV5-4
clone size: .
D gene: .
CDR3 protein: CASSLAGNQPQHF
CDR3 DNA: TGTGCCAGCAGCTTGGCGGGCAATCAGCCCCAGCATTTT

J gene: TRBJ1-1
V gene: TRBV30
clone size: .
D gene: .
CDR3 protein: CAWSVIGGGKMNTEAFF
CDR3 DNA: TGTGCCTGGAGTGTAATAGGGGGGGGCAAGATGAACACTGAAGCTTTCTTT

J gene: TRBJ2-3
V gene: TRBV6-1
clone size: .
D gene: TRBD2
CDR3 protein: CASSDTSGGAPDTQYF
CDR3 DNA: TGTGCCAGCAGTGATACTAGCGGGGGGGCCCCAGATACGCAGTATTTT

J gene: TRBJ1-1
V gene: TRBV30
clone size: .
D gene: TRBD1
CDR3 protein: CAWSAEWGQGNTEAFF
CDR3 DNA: TGTGCCTGGAGTGCCGAATGGGGACAGGGAAACACTGAAGCTTTCTTT

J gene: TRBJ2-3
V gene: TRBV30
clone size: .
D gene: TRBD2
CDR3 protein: CAWSVDPGLAGVADTQYF
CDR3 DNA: TGTGCCTGGAGTGTAGACCCCGGGCTAGCGGGAGTTGCAGATACGCAGTATTTT

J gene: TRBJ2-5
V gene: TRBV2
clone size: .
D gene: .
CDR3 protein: CASSRQGMYQETQYF
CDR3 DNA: TGTGCCAGCAGTCGGCAGGGGATGTACCAAGAGACCCAGTACTTC

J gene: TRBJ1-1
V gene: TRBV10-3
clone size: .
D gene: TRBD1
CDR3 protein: CAISDLGGRGTEAFF
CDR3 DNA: TGTGCCATCAGTGATTTGGGAGGCAGGGGGACTGAAGCTTTCTTT

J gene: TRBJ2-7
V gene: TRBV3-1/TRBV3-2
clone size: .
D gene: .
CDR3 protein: CASSHPLGHEQYF
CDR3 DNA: TGTGCCAGCAGCCACCCACTAGGCCACGAGCAGTACTTC

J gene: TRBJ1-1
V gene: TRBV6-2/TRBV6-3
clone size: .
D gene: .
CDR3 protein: CASSSLGTDLVNTEAFF
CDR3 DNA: TGTGCCAGCAGTTCTCTCGGGACTGACCTTGTGAACACTGAAGCTTTCTTT

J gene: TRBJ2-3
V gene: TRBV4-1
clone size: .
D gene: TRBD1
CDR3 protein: CASSPPGQGDTQYF
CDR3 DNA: TGCGCCAGCAGCCCGCCGGGACAGGGAGATACGCAGTATTTT

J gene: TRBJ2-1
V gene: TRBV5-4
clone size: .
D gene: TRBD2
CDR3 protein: CASSLAAGGPYNEQFF
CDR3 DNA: TGTGCCAGCAGCTTGGCAGCGGGAGGGCCTTACAATGAGCAGTTCTTC

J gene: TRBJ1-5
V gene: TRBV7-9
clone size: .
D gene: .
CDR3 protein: CASSSDEERPQHF
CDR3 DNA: TGTGCCAGCAGCTCTGACGAGGAGAGGCCCCAGCATTTT

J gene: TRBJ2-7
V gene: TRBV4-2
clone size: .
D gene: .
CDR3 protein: CASSQDRYGSVSYEQYF
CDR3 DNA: TGTGCCAGCAGCCAAGATCGGTACGGGAGTGTCTCCTACGAGCAGTACTTC

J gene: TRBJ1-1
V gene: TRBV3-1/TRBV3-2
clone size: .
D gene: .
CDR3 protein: CASSRDNQAFF
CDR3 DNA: TGTGCCAGCAGCCGGGACAACCAAGCTTTCTTT

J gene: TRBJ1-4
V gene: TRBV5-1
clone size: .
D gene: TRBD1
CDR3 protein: CASSFRQGGEKLFF
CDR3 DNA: TGCGCCAGCAGCTTTAGACAGGGAGGTGAAAAACTGTTTTTT

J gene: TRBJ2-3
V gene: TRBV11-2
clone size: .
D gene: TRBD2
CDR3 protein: CASRSGGSYTDTQYF
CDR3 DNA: TGTGCCAGCAGGTCGGGGGGGTCATACACAGATACGCAGTATTTT

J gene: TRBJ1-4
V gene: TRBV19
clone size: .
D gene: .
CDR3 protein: CASQDRRDEKLFF
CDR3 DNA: TGTGCCAGTCAAGACAGGCGTGATGAAAAACTGTTTTTT